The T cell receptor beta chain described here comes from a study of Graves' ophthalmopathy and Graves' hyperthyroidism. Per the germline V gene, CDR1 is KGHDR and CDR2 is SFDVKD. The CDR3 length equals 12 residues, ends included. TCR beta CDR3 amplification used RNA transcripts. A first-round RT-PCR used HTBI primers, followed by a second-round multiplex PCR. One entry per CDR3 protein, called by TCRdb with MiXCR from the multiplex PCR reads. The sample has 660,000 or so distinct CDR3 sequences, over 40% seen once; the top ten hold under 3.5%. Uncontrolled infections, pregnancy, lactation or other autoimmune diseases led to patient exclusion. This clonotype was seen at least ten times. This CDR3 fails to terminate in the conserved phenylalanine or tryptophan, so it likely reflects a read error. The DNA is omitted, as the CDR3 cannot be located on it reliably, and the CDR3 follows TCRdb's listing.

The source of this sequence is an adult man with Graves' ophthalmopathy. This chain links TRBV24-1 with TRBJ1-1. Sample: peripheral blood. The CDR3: CATSEKQGGQFL.